This is a list of T cell receptor beta chains from one sample in a study of blood T cells in healthy people across ages. TCRdb independently ran MiXCR on the 5' RACE reads; one entry per CDR3 protein. The repertoire has around 1.5 million distinct CDR3 sequences, approximately 32% of them found once; the top ten carry about 10%. Sequenced material: blood. These receptors originate from a woman aged 25 to 39 in good health. CDR3s include the opening cysteine and the closing phenylalanine or tryptophan. A D gene is named only where the DNA matches it firmly. A clone size is listed for some rows: how often the clone was seen (once, few, many), or a class if it is expanded.

>TRBJ2-7|.|TRBV5-1|.
TGCGCCAGCAGCTTGGAGCCCCGAGCGGCTTCGGAAGAGCAGTACTTC
CASSLEPRAASEEQYF
>TRBJ2-5|.|TRBV10-3|.
TGTGCCATCAGTGATAACGAGGGAGAGACCCAGTACTTC
CAISDNEGETQYF
>TRBJ2-3|.|TRBV24-1|.
TGTGCCACCACAAAAGGGAGTCCTGGTACGCAGTATTTT
CATTKGSPGTQYF
>TRBJ2-4|few|TRBV10-3|.
TGTGCCATCAAGGACCAGGGGAGACAAGCCAAAAACATTCAGTACTTC
CAIKDQGRQAKNIQYF
>TRBJ2-1|.|TRBV12-3/TRBV12-4|TRBD2
TGTGCCAGCAGCCGACTAGCGAACTCCTACAATGAGCAGTTCTTC
CASSRLANSYNEQFF
>TRBJ1-2|.|TRBV29-1|.
TGCAGCGTTGATTCGTTTGTCAACTATGGCTACACCTTC
CSVDSFVNYGYTF
>TRBJ1-5|.|TRBV10-2|TRBD1
TGCGCCAGCAACTCGAAGCCAGGGGGGGCCAATCAGCCCCAGCATTTT
CASNSKPGGANQPQHF
>TRBJ2-5|few|TRBV20-1|.
TGCAGTGCTTCCCCAGAGACCCAGTACTTC
CSASPETQYF
>TRBJ2-6|.|TRBV27|.
TGTGCCAGCAGTTCATGGGGGGGGGCCAACGTCCTGACTTTC
CASSSWGGANVLTF
>TRBJ1-5|.|TRBV4-1|.
TGCGCCAGCAGCCAAGAAGAAGGAGGGCCTCTTCCCCAGCATTTT
CASSQEEGGPLPQHF
>TRBJ2-7|many|TRBV10-2|.
TGCGCCAGCAGACCCACGACTAGAGTTGACGAGCAGTACTTC
CASRPTTRVDEQYF
>TRBJ2-1|.|TRBV20-1|.
TGCAGTGCCTGGGACGGTCCAGGTGAGCAGTTCTTC
CSAWDGPGEQFF
>TRBJ2-7|few|TRBV11-2|.
TGTGCCAGCAGCGCCCTGGGCGGGTACGAGCAGTACTTC
CASSALGGYEQYF
>TRBJ1-2|.|TRBV28|.
TGTGCCAGCAGTTACCTGGGGGGGCCAGCTAACTATGGCTACACCTTC
CASSYLGGPANYGYTF
>TRBJ2-1|.|TRBV20-1|.
TGCAGTGCTAGACTTCTCTCACAAGACCCAAATGAGCAGTTCTTC
CSARLLSQDPNEQFF
>TRBJ1-1|.|TRBV7-9|.
TGTGCCAGCAGCCGGGACACGTTCATGAACACTGAAGCTTTCTTT
CASSRDTFMNTEAFF
>TRBJ2-3|.|TRBV5-6|TRBD2
TGTGCCAGCAGCTTGGTATCAGCGGGGGCTCCCGGGGGTACGCAGTATTTT
CASSLVSAGAPGGTQYF
>TRBJ2-1|few|TRBV15|.
TGTGCCACCAGCAGGGCCTCTATCGGGGAGAATGAGCAGTTCTTC
CATSRASIGENEQFF
>TRBJ1-6|few|TRBV20-1|.
TGCAGTGCTAGTGAATCAGGGAGCTATAATTCACCCCTCCACTTT
CSASESGSYNSPLHF
>TRBJ2-3|.|TRBV29-1|TRBD1
TGCAGCAGCGTTCCCCTCGGACAGGGGCCAGATACGCAGTATTTT
CSSVPLGQGPDTQYF
>TRBJ2-3|.|TRBV5-6|.
TGTGCCAGCAGCTTGGAGGGAGTGGGCACAGCTACGCAGTATTTT
CASSLEGVGTATQYF
>TRBJ1-1|few|TRBV3-1|.
TGTGCCAGCAGCATGTTATCAGGGTATAAGGAAGCTTTCTTT
CASSMLSGYKEAFF